This T cell receptor beta chain emerged from a study of shared clonotypes between healthy human individuals. Terminally differentiated effector memory CD45RA+ cells were excluded by CCR7 positive selection of CD45RO-negative cells. Method: immunoSEQ multiplex PCR; TCRdb's copy keeps in-frame clones and lacks some. Among approximately 840,000 clones listed, roughly 96% were seen once. With 1 base removed from V and 7 bases from J, the gap between germline ends came to 14 bases. The CDR3 totals 14 residues. Germline V CDR1 and CDR2: LNHDA, SQIVND (reference sequence). This sequence joins TRBV19 and TRBJ2-7, with D perhaps TRBD1 (6 bases). The receptor was derived from a man in his thirties or forties in good health. Sequencing was carried out using naive CD8+ T cells sorted from blood. CDR3 protein: CASSIVWGPEEQYF. The DNA for the CDR3 is TGTGCCAGTAGTATAGTCTGGGGGCCGGAGGAGCAGTACTTC.